Sequencing of this T cell receptor beta chain was carried out in a study of technical replicates of blood from a few donors. Profiled with immunoSEQ multiplex PCR; TCRdb holds only in-frame clones, not every one. The profile shows approximately 70,000 clones, approximately 90% of them singletons. The CDR3 has 16 amino acids. Germline V CDR1 and CDR2: SGDLS, YYNGEE. Germline trimming cut 0 bases from V and 3 bases from J; bases unmatched to any gene: 2. Sample: PBMCs. The J gene is TRBJ2-1, the V gene TRBV9, with 11 bases matching TRBD2. The source is a human donor in good health. Some clones in this sample may be carry-over from other donors' samples. In nucleotides, the CDR3 is TGTGCCAGCAGCGTAGACGGGACTAGCGGCTACAATGAGCAGTTCTTC. It yields the protein CASSVDGTSGYNEQFF.